These 11 T cell receptor beta chains share one sample of origin, sequenced in a study of cytomegalovirus exposure and HLA in healthy donors. The primer mix had 60 Vbeta and 13 Jbeta primers. Using immunoSEQ multiplex PCR, the repertoire was profiled, and TCRdb retains in-frame clones only, with some absent. The table records roughly 84,000 clones, 70% to 80% of them present only once. What was sequenced was PBMCs. The origin of the receptors is a human donor in good health.

J is TRBJ2-7 and V is TRBV7-9; D gene uncertain. Trimming pared 1 base from V and 0 bases from J, leaving 7 bases between. Germline V gene sequence: CDR1 SEHNR, CDR2 FQNEAQ (reference sequence). CDR3 size: 14 residues. CDR3 nucleotides: TGTGCCAGCAGCTTAGGCAGGTCCTCCTACGAGCAGTACTTC. It is translated as CASSLGRSSYEQYF.

V usage is TRBV15 and J usage is TRBJ1-3; D is perhaps TRBD1 (5 bases). Trimming cost V 1 base and J 1 base, with 11 bases left between them. Germline V gives CDR1 LNHNV, CDR2 YYDKDF (reference sequence). The CDR3 runs 16 residues. The CDR3 DNA reads TGTGCCACCAGCAGAGGGGCTAGGGGTTCTGGAAACACCATATATTTT. It encodes CATSRGARGSGNTIYF. Using reference TRBV15 and TRBJ1-3 for the parts outside the CDR3, the full variable domain is DAMVIQNPRYQVTQFGKPVTLSCSQTLNHNVMYWYQQKSSQAPKLLFHYYDKDFNNEADTPDNFQSRRPNTSFCFLDIRSPGLGDTAMYLCATSRGARGSGNTIYFGEGSWLTVV.

This chain joins TRBV27 and TRBJ2-7; TRBD2 aligns across 9 bases. Germline V gene data show CDR1 as MNHEY and CDR2 as SMNVEV (reference sequence). The length of the CDR3 is 15 residues. V shed 2 bases, J shed 6 bases, and the junction held 8 bases outside the gene matches. CDR3 bases: TGTGCCAGCAGTTTACTAAGCGGGGGGCCCCTCGAGCAGTACTTC. Protein: CASSLLSGGPLEQYF.

The chain employs TRBV18 and TRBJ1-1; 10 positions match TRBD1. The germline V gene has CDR1 KGHSH and CDR2 LQKENI. CDR3 length: 14 residues. With V trimmed by 6 bases and J by 7 bases, 8 bases remained unmatched. The CDR3 DNA reads as TGTGCCAGCTCGCTGGGACAGGGGAGGATTGAAGCTTTCTTT. Encoded protein: CASSLGQGRIEAFF.

V and J are TRBV5-6 and TRBJ1-1; 8 bases align to TRBD1. V trimming: 4 bases; J trimming: 6 bases; junction bases outside the gene matches: 8. The CDR3 runs 14 residues. Germline V gives CDR1 SGHDT, CDR2 YYEEEE. The CDR3 sequence: CASSPQTGVAEAFF. The CDR3 bases are TGTGCCAGCAGCCCCCAGACAGGGGTCGCTGAAGCTTTCTTT.

The chain is built from TRBV6-5 and TRBJ2-5; 11 bases align to TRBD2. With V trimmed by 5 bases and J by 4 bases, 6 bases remained unmatched. The CDR3 is 15 amino acids. The V gene's germline CDR1 is MNHEY and CDR2 SVGAGI. The CDR3 region is CASSKIAGGLETQYF. The CDR3 nucleotides are TGTGCCAGCAGTAAAATAGCGGGGGGGCTAGAGACCCAGTACTTC.

This clone was counted only a few times. This chain connects TRBV9 to TRBJ1-1; D is possibly TRBD1 (5 bases). The V end was cut by 0 bases, the J end by 4 bases, with 7 bases between. Germline assignment: CDR1 SGDLS and CDR2 YYNGEE. The CDR3 contains 13 residues. Written as DNA, the CDR3 is TGTGCCAGCAGCGTAGAGACAGCCACTGAAGCTTTCTTT. This gives the protein CASSVETATEAFF. The full variable domain, with the rest looked up from reference TRBV9 and TRBJ1-1, is DSGVTQTPKHLITATGQRVTLRCSPRSGDLSVYWYQQSLDQGLQFLIQYYNGEERAKGNILERFSAQQFPDLHSELNLSSLELGDSALYFCASSVETATEAFFGQGTRLTVV.

The chain couples TRBV30 to TRBJ2-7; D is possibly TRBD1 (6 bases). CDR3 length equals 13 residues. The V end lost 2 bases, the J end lost 3 bases, and 11 bases lay between the germline ends. The V gene's germline CDR1 is GTSNPN and CDR2 SVGIG (reference sequence). The CDR3 is CAWSTGSGYEQYF. The DNA for the CDR3 is TGTGCCTGGAGTACAGGGTCGGGCTACGAGCAGTACTTC.

This clone has only a few counts. This rearrangement joins TRBV4-1 to TRBJ1-1, with 7 bases aligning to TRBD1. Germline V gene data show CDR1 as MGHRA and CDR2 as YSYEKL. The J segment lost 1 base and the V segment lost 1 base, leaving 12 bases of the junction unmatched. The CDR3 loop spans 18 amino acids. The CDR3 spells CASSQAGVLAGGNTEAFF. CDR3 nucleotide sequence: TGCGCCAGCAGCCAAGCGGGGGTCTTGGCAGGGGGGAACACTGAAGCTTTCTTT.

This clone was seen just once. V is TRBV6-6 and J is TRBJ1-2; the match to TRBD1 covers 7 bases. J gave up 8 bases and V 5 bases, and 5 bases lay outside the gene matches. Germline CDR1 MNHNY, CDR2 SVGAGI (reference sequence). The CDR3 sequence is 12 residues long. In DNA form, the CDR3 reads TGTGCCAGCAGTCGACAGGGATTCGGCTACACCTTC. It is translated as CASSRQGFGYTF.

The chain combines TRBV6-5 with TRBJ2-3, with a possible D match to TRBD2 (6 bases). Trimming pared 0 bases from V and 0 bases from J, leaving 10 bases between. Germline CDR1 reads MNHEY; CDR2 reads SVGAGI. This CDR3 is 16 amino acids long. The CDR3 DNA sequence: TGTGCCAGCAGTTACTCGCGGGGCCGAAGCACAGATACGCAGTATTTT. Translating gives CASSYSRGRSTDTQYF.